These 15 T cell receptor beta chains were all obtained from the same sample, sequenced in a study of cytotoxic CD8 clonotypes in ibrutinib-treated CLL. The repertoire was sequenced with immunoSEQ multiplex PCR; TCRdb's copy has only in-frame clones and lacks some. The data show fewer than 400,000 clones, with about 61% seen just once and roughly 6.3% held by the top ten. Sequences were derived from PBMCs, sampled after 36 months of ibrutinib treatment. These receptors all come from a human donor with chronic lymphocytic leukemia.

J is TRBJ2-5 and V is TRBV2; unclear D gene. Between the trimmed V and J ends, which lost 3 bases and 2 bases, there was a span of 10 bases. The CDR3 has 14 amino acids. From germline, CDR1 is SNHLY and CDR2 FYNNEI. Here the CDR3 reads CASSEGSRQETQYF. CDR3 coding DNA: TGTGCCAGCAGTGAGGGCAGTCGACAAGAGACCCAGTACTTC.

CDR3 sequence: CASSLGRDYEQYF. The CDR3 bases are TGTGCCAGCAGCTTGGGCAGGGACTACGAGCAGTACTTC. The chain links TRBV11-3 to TRBJ2-7; TRBD1 is a possible D gene (5 bases). The V gene lost 3 bases and the J gene lost 3 bases, with 9 bases spanning the gap. Germline values: CDR1 SGHNT, CDR2 YENEEA. This CDR3 has 13 residues.

The chain combines TRBV9 with TRBJ1-3; D is ambiguous. Trimming pared 3 bases from V and 0 bases from J, leaving 10 bases between. CDR1 SGDLS and CDR2 YYNGEE come from the germline V gene. The CDR3 loop spans 15 amino acids. The chain's CDR3 is CASSDGWLSGNTIYF. In DNA, the CDR3 is TGTGCCAGCAGCGATGGGTGGCTCTCTGGAAACACCATATATTTT.

This clone was counted once. V is TRBV29-1 and J is TRBJ2-5, with TRBD1 matching over 8 bases. This CDR3 contains 14 residues. The junction had 7 bases not matched to a gene; V was cut back by 5 bases and J by 2 bases. CDR1 and CDR2 (germline): SQVTM, ANQGSEA. The CDR3: CSVRDRSLQETQYF. The CDR3 DNA reads TGCAGCGTTCGGGACAGGTCGTTGCAAGAGACCCAGTACTTC.

This rearrangement joins TRBV5-4 to TRBJ2-5, with 14 positions matching TRBD2. Germline lookup yields CDR1 SGHNT and CDR2 YYREEE (reference sequence). The CDR3 covers 18 residues. V was clipped by 3 bases and J by 3 bases; unmatched bases: 10. As DNA, the CDR3 is TGTGCCAGCAGCTGCGCCGAGACTAGCGGGAGGGTCAAAGAGACCCAGTACTTC. Its protein is CASSCAETSGRVKETQYF. The full variable domain, in which reference TRBV5-4 and TRBJ2-5 provide the parts outside the CDR3, is ETGVTQSPTHLIKTRGQQVTLRCSSQSGHNTVSWYQQALGQGPQFIFQYYREEENGRGNFPPRFSGLQFPNYSSELNVNALELDDSALYLCASSCAETSGRVKETQYFGPGTRLLVL.

This chain uses TRBV5-1 with TRBJ1-2; 12 nucleotides align to TRBD1. With V trimmed by 0 bases and J by 7 bases, 4 bases remained unmatched. The germline CDR1 and CDR2 sequences are SGHRS and YFSETQ. The CDR3 consists of 15 residues. The CDR3, as DNA: TGCGCCAGCAGCTTGGCGGGACAGGGGGCGAGTGGCTACACCTTC. It yields the protein CASSLAGQGASGYTF.

The chain employs TRBV6-5 and TRBJ2-7; 9 bases match TRBD2. The germline V gene has CDR1 MNHEY and CDR2 SVGAGI. CDR3 length: 15 residues. The V gene end was trimmed by 0 bases and the J gene end by 7 bases; junction bases not matched to a gene: 7. The CDR3 bases are TGTGCCAGCAGTTACTCGACGAGCGGGAGGTCGGAGCAGTACTTC. This codes for CASSYSTSGRSEQYF.

V usage is TRBV18 and J usage is TRBJ2-3, with TRBD2 matching 7 bases. This CDR3 is built from 15 residues. Germline lookup yields CDR1 KGHSH and CDR2 LQKENI. Losses at the gene ends were 3 bases for V and 7 bases for J; bases not matched to a gene: 10. Here the CDR3 DNA reads TGTGCCAGCTCACCTACTCGGGGGGACGAAAATACGCAGTATTTT. Protein product: CASSPTRGDENTQYF.

This clone appeared once. The chain is built from TRBV18 and TRBJ1-1; no definite D call. The CDR3 spans 14 residues. The V and J ends lost 0 bases and 4 bases respectively, with 9 bases between them. Germline CDR1 KGHSH, CDR2 LQKENI. The CDR3 sequence is CASSPPGMGTEAFF. As DNA, the CDR3 is TGTGCCAGCTCACCACCGGGGATGGGCACTGAAGCTTTCTTT.

The chain uses TRBV27 and TRBJ1-1; 8 bases agree with TRBD1. J was trimmed by 2 bases and V by 5 bases; bases with no gene match: 10. The CDR3 extends over 16 amino acids. In germline, CDR1 is MNHEY, CDR2 SMNVEV (reference sequence). The CDR3 DNA is TGTGCCAGCAGTCCTTACACAGGGGGACCCAACACTGAAGCTTTCTTT. Protein sequence: CASSPYTGGPNTEAFF.

This clone showed up just a few times. This sequence joins TRBV7-6 and TRBJ1-1, with TRBD1 as a possible D gene (6 bases). Per the germline V gene, CDR1 is SGHVS and CDR2 is FNYEAQ. The V and J ends lost 5 bases and 1 base respectively, with 17 bases between them. The CDR3 loop spans 16 amino acids. The CDR3 region has the DNA TGTGCCAGCAGCCCCGGGACATATCTCGAGAACACTGAAGCTTTCTTT. Translated, it gives CASSPGTYLENTEAFF.

This clone has a single count. The V and J genes are TRBV6-5 and TRBJ1-5, with D uncertain. The CDR3 consists of 15 residues. Germline V gene data show CDR1 as MNHEY and CDR2 as SVGAGI. Trimming pared 6 bases from V and 0 bases from J, leaving 12 bases between. The CDR3 spells CASSRRRASNQPQHF. The CDR3 nucleotides read TGTGCCAGCAGCCGCCGAAGGGCTAGCAATCAGCCCCAGCATTTT.

The J gene is TRBJ1-2, the V gene TRBV29-1; D is possibly TRBD1 (6 bases). The CDR3 totals 15 residues. Per germline, CDR1 SQVTM and CDR2 ANQGSEA. V was pared by 1 base and J by 6 bases, with 18 bases between. CDR3 protein: CSVEVGHRAGNGYTF. The CDR3 DNA reads TGCAGCGTTGAAGTGGGACACCGGGCGGGTAATGGCTACACCTTC.

The count of this clone is one. The chain uses TRBV18 and TRBJ2-5; maybe TRBD1 (6 bases). V was trimmed by 5 bases and J by 5 bases, leaving 9 bases between them. The CDR3 runs to 12 residues. CDR1 is KGHSH, CDR2 LQKENI, per germline. The CDR3 sequence: CASSSTGETQYF. The CDR3 DNA follows: TGTGCCAGCTCATCCACAGGGGAGACCCAGTACTTC. The full variable domain, completed using reference TRBV18 and TRBJ2-5, is NAGVMQNPRHLVRRRGQEARLRCSPMKGHSHVYWYRQLPEEGLKFMVYLQKENIIDESGMPKERFSAEFPKEGPSILRIQQVVRGDSAAYFCASSSTGETQYFGPGTRLLVL.

This clone turned up a few times. The CDR3 sequence is CASSVAHNQPQHF. DNA for the CDR3: TGTGCCAGCTCTGTGGCCCACAATCAGCCCCAGCATTTT. The genes are TRBV18 and TRBJ1-5; D gene unclear. The CDR3 covers 13 residues. Trimming removed 6 bases from V and 3 bases from J, with 9 bases in between. Germline assignment: CDR1 KGHSH and CDR2 LQKENI. Full variable domain (rest looked up from reference TRBV18 and TRBJ1-5): NAGVMQNPRHLVRRRGQEARLRCSPMKGHSHVYWYRQLPEEGLKFMVYLQKENIIDESGMPKERFSAEFPKEGPSILRIQQVVRGDSAAYFCASSVAHNQPQHFGDGTRLSIL.